This T cell receptor (beta chain) was identified during a study of Graves' ophthalmopathy and Graves' hyperthyroidism. General study findings and limits: Most expanded thyroid clonotypes above 0.001 frequency also appeared in blood.

Trimming at V came to 2 bases and at J to 5 bases, leaving 8 bases not matched to a gene. This CDR3 has 15 amino acids. As the template, RNA transcripts were used to amplify TCR beta CDR3 regions. After a first-round RT-PCR with HTBI primers, a second-round multiplex PCR was run. MiXCR, applied by TCRdb to the multiplex PCR reads, yields one record per CDR3 protein. The table includes roughly 1.1 million distinct CDR3 sequences, about 38% detected once. As to this clonotype: Its antigen is still unknown.

The chain uses TRBV12-3 or TRBV12-4 and TRBJ1-2; TRBD1 agrees at 7 bases. This TCR derives from an adult man with Graves' hyperthyroidism. What was sequenced was peripheral blood or thyroid tissue (not recorded which). CDR3 amino acids: CASSLQGDGTYGYTF. For the CDR3, the DNA is TGTGCCAGCAGTTTACAGGGGGACGGAACTTATGGCTACACCTTC.